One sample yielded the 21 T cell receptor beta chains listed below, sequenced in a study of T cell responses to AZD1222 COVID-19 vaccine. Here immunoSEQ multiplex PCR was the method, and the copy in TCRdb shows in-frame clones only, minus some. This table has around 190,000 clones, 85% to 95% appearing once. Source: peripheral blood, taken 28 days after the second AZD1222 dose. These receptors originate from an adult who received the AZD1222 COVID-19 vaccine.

CDR3 protein: CASRPGTGSNYGYTF. CDR3 nucleotide sequence: TGTGCCAGCAGACCCGGGACGGGATCTAACTATGGCTACACCTTC. J is TRBJ1-2 and V is TRBV5-6, with D perhaps TRBD1 (5 bases). The CDR3 runs 15 residues. Per the germline V gene, CDR1 is SGHDT and CDR2 is YYEEEE. The ends were cut back, 5 bases at V and 0 bases at J, with 14 bases in the middle.

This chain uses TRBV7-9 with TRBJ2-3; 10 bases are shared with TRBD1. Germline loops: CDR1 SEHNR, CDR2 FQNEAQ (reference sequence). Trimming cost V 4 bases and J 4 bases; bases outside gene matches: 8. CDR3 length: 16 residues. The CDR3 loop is CASSSSSTGGADTQYF. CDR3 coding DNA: TGTGCCAGCAGCTCAAGTTCGACAGGGGGCGCAGATACGCAGTATTTT.

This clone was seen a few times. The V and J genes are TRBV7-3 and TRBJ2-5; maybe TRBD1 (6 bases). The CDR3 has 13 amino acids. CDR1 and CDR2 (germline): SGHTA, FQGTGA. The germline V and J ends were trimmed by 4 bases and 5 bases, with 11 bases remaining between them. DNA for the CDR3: TGTGCCAGCAGCTACAGGGTTCAGGAGACCCAGTACTTC. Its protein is CASSYRVQETQYF.

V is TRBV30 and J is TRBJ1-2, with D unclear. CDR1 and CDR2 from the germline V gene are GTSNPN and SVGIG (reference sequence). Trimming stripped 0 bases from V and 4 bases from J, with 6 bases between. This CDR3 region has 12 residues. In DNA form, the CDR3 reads TGTGCCTGGAGTGTACAGAGCTATGGCTACACCTTC. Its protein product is CAWSVQSYGYTF.

CDR3 nucleotide sequence: TGTGCCAGCAGTTCTGACAGGGCGGGCAATCAGCCCCAGCATTTT. Amino acid sequence: CASSSDRAGNQPQHF. The chain has TRBV6-5 and TRBJ1-5; 7 positions agree with TRBD1. The CDR3 is 15 amino acids. The J segment lost 2 bases and the V segment lost 4 bases, leaving 5 bases of the junction unmatched. The V gene's germline CDR1 is MNHEY and CDR2 SVGAGI.

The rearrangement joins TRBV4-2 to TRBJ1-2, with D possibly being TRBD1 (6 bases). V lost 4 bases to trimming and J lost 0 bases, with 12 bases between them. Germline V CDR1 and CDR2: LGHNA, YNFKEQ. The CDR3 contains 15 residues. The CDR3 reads CASSPRTETNYGYTF. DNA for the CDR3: TGTGCCAGCAGCCCGAGGACAGAGACTAACTATGGCTACACCTTC.

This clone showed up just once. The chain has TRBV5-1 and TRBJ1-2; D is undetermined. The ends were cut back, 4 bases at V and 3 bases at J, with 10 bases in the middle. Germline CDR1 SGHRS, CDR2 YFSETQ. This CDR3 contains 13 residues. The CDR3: CASSRDGYYGYTF. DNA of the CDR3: TGCGCCAGCAGCCGCGACGGGTACTATGGCTACACCTTC.

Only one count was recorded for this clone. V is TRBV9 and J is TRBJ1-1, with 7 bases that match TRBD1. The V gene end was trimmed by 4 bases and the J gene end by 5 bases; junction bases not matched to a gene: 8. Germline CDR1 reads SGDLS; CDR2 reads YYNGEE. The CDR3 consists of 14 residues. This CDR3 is CASSPQGGSTEAFF. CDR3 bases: TGTGCCAGCAGCCCCCAGGGGGGGTCGACTGAAGCTTTCTTT.

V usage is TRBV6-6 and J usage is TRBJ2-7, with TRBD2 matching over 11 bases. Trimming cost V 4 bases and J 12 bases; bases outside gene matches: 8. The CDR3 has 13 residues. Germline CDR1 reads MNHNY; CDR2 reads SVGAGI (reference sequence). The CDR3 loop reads CASSSGTSGGLYF. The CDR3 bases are TGTGCCAGCAGTTCAGGGACTAGCGGAGGACTGTACTTC.

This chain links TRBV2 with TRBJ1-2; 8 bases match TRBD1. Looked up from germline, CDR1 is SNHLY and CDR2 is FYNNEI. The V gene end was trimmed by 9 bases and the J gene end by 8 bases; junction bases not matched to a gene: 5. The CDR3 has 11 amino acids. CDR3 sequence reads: CARQGARGYTF. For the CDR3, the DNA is TGTGCCAGGCAGGGGGCGCGCGGCTACACCTTC.

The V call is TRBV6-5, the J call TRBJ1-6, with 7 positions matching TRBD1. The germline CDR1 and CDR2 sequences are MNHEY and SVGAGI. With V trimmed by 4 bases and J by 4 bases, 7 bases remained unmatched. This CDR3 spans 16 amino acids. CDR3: CASSSTMGQYNSPLHF. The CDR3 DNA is TGTGCCAGCAGTTCGACCATGGGACAGTATAATTCACCCCTCCACTTT.

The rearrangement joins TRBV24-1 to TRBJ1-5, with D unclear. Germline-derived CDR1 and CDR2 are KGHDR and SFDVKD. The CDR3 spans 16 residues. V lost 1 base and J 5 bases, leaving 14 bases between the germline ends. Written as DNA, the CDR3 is TGTGCCACCAGTGATTTCAGCGGGAGACGGGATCAGCCCCAGCATTTT. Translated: CATSDFSGRRDQPQHF.

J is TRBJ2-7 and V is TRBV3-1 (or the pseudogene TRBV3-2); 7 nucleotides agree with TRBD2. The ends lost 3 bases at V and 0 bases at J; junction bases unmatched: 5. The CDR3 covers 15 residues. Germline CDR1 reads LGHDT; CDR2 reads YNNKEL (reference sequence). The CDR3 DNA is TGTGCCAGCAGCCAGGTAGCGGGTAGCTCCTACGAGCAGTACTTC. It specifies CASSQVAGSSYEQYF.

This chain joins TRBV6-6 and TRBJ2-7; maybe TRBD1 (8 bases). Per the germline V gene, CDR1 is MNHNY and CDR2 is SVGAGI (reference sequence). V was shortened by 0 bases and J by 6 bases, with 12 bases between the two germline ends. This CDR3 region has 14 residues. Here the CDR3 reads CASSYSYRGGEQYF. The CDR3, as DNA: TGTGCCAGCAGTTACTCTTACAGGGGGGGCGAGCAGTACTTC.

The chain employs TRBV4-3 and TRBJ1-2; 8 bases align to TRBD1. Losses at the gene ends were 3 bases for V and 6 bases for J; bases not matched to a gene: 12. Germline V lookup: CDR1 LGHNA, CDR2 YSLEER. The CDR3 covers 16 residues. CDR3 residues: CASSHKIWQGANGYTF. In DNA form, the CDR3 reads TGCGCCAGCAGCCACAAGATCTGGCAGGGGGCTAATGGCTACACCTTC.

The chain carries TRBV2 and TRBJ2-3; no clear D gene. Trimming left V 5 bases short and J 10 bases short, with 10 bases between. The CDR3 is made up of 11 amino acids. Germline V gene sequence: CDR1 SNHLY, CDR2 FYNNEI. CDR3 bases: TGTGCCAGCAGTATAGCCGGGCCGCAGTATTTT. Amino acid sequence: CASSIAGPQYF.

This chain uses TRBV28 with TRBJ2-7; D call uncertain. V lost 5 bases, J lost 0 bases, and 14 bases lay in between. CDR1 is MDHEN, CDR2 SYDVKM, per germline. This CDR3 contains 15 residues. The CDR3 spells CASSATGLSSYEQYF. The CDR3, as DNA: TGTGCCAGCAGTGCGACGGGTTTGAGCTCCTACGAGCAGTACTTC. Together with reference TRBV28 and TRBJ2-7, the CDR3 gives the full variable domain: DVKVTQSSRYLVKRTGEKVFLECVQDMDHENMFWYRQDPGLGLRLIYFSYDVKMKEKGDIPEGYSVSREKKERFSLILESASTNQTSMYLCASSATGLSSYEQYFGPGTRLTVT.

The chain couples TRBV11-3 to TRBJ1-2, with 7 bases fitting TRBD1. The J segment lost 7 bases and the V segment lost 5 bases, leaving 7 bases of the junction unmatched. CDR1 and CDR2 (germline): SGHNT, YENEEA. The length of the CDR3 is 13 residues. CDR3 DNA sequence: TGTGCCAGCAGCCCTCGGGACAGTCTTGGCTACACCTTC. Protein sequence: CASSPRDSLGYTF.

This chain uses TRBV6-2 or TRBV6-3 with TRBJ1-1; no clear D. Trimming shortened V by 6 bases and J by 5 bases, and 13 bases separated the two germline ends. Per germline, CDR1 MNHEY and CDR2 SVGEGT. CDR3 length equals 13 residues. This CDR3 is CASSPGWRTEAFF. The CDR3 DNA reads TGTGCCAGCAGCCCCGGGTGGAGGACTGAAGCTTTCTTT.

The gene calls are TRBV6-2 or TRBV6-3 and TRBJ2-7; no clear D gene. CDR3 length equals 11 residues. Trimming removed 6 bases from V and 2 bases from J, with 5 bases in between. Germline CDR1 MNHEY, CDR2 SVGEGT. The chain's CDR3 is CASSQAYEQYF. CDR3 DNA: TGTGCCAGCAGCCAGGCCTACGAGCAGTACTTC.

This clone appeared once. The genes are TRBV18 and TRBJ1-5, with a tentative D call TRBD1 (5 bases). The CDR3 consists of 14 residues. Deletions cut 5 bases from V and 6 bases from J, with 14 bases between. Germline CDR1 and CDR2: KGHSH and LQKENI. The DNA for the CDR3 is TGTGCCAGCTCAGGGCAGGGTTTGGGTCAGCCCCAGCATTTT. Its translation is CASSGQGLGQPQHF. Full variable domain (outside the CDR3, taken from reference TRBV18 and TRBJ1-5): NAGVMQNPRHLVRRRGQEARLRCSPMKGHSHVYWYRQLPEEGLKFMVYLQKENIIDESGMPKERFSAEFPKEGPSILRIQQVVRGDSAAYFCASSGQGLGQPQHFGDGTRLSIL.